This TCR beta chain derives from a study of identical twins. This clonotype appeared once. Germline loops: CDR1 DFQATT, CDR2 SNEGSKA (reference sequence). Losses at the gene ends were 5 bases for V and 2 bases for J; bases not matched to a gene: 7. The CDR3 is 14 amino acids. TCRdb re-called the 5' RACE reads through MiXCR, storing one row per CDR3 protein. The table lists 450,000 or so distinct CDR3 sequences, around 24% of them singletons, with just under 3% in the top ten. These data were likewise used in another study, on T cells expressing NK-cell markers.

This clonotype originated in a woman aged 18-35 years in good health. This chain joins TRBV20-1 and TRBJ2-7, with 9 nucleotides matching TRBD2. Sequenced material: CD4+ T cells sorted from blood. The CDR3 spells CSARSGGGAYEQYF. CDR3 sequence (DNA): TGCAGTGCTCGTAGCGGGGGTGGGGCCTACGAGCAGTACTTC.